These T cell receptor beta chains were read from a single sample in a study of T cell changes during pregnancy in multiple sclerosis. Repertoires were generated with immunoSEQ multiplex PCR, while TCRdb's copy carries only in-frame clones and drops some. The table includes approximately 49,000 clones, about 90% detected once. Sequencing used peripheral blood, obtained after pregnancy. The origin of the receptors is a female donor in good health, enrolled as a control in a pregnancy study. CDR3s include the opening cysteine and the closing phenylalanine or tryptophan. D genes are given only for firm matches. Only part of the rows carry a size: once, few, many, or a class if the clone is expanded.

cdr3_nt cdr3_aa j_call v_call d_call clone_size
TGTGCCAGCAGCGTTGACCGGGCCGGGAACAGTGAAAAACTGTTTTTT CASSVDRAGNSEKLFF TRBJ1-4 TRBV27 . .
TGTGCCAGTAGTATAATAACCGGGGACTCCTACGAGCAGTACTTC CASSIITGDSYEQYF TRBJ2-7 TRBV19 . few
TGTGCCAGCAGTTTAGGCGGGGAAATGCTAGCCAAAAACATTCAGTACTTC CASSLGGEMLAKNIQYF TRBJ2-4 TRBV28 . .
TGTGCCAGCAGTGGGTGGACTAGCGGGAGGACCTACGAGCAGTACTTC CASSGWTSGRTYEQYF TRBJ2-7 TRBV6-1 TRBD2 .
TGTGCCAGCAGCCCCCGGACAGGGGCTAGCGCTCTACCCTACGAGCAGTACTTC CASSPRTGASALPYEQYF TRBJ2-7 TRBV7-2 TRBD1 .
TGTGCCAGCAGCGTAGGGGCAGGAGGGGCCATACATGTTGAAGCTTTCTTT CASSVGAGGAIHVEAFF TRBJ1-1 TRBV9 . .
TGCAGCGTTGAAATCTACGCCGGGGAGACCCAGTACTTC CSVEIYAGETQYF TRBJ2-5 TRBV29-1 . once
TGTGCCAGCAGTCCTGGGACAGGGGGACAAGAGACCCAGTACTTC CASSPGTGGQETQYF TRBJ2-5 TRBV28 TRBD1 .
TGTGCCAGCAGCTTAGGTCCGAGTGTTCCTTACAATGAGCAGTTCTTC CASSLGPSVPYNEQFF TRBJ2-1 TRBV7-2 . .
TGTGCTAGTGGCATGGGACTAGCGGGAGGGGCGTACTTC CASGMGLAGGAYF TRBJ2-5 TRBV12-5 TRBD2 .
TGTGCCACCGGGAGGCAGGGCATGACAGATACGCAGTATTTT CATGRQGMTDTQYF TRBJ2-3 TRBV19 TRBD2 .
TGTGCCAGCAGTGAATTGACGACAGGCCAAGAGACCCAGTACTTC CASSELTTGQETQYF TRBJ2-5 TRBV25-1 . .
TGTGCCAGCAGTTCGACACCTAACTATGGCTACACCTTC CASSSTPNYGYTF TRBJ1-2 TRBV27 . .
TGCGCCAGCAGCTTGGTCTCCGGGACAGGGAACTATGGCTACACCTTC CASSLVSGTGNYGYTF TRBJ1-2 TRBV5-1 TRBD1 .
TGTGCCAGCAGCTTAAGGAGGGGACTCCTTGGCTACACCTTC CASSLRRGLLGYTF TRBJ1-2 TRBV7-2 . .
TGTGCCAGCAGTTACTCGAACAGTATGAACACTGAAGCTTTCTTT CASSYSNSMNTEAFF TRBJ1-1 TRBV6-5 . .
TGTGCCAGCAGAAGGGACAGTACTAATGAAAAACTGTTTTTT CASRRDSTNEKLFF TRBJ1-4 TRBV6-5 TRBD1 once
TGTGCCAGCCATAGCGGCCGCCGGGAGCAGTACTTC CASHSGRREQYF TRBJ2-7 TRBV11-2 . .
TGTGCCAGCTCACCATATGATGGAGAGCTCTACGAGCAGTACTTC CASSPYDGELYEQYF TRBJ2-7 TRBV18 . once
TGTGCCAGCAGCTCCCGGGACTGGGTCTATGGCTACACCTTC CASSSRDWVYGYTF TRBJ1-2 TRBV5-6 . once
TGTGCCAGCAGTCCGGGGGTGAGGAAATTGCAGTACTTC CASSPGVRKLQYF TRBJ2-7 TRBV6-5 . .
TGTGCCAGCAGCTCCCGGGCGGGCTCCTTAGGCGGCTACACCTTC CASSSRAGSLGGYTF TRBJ1-2 TRBV7-8 . .
TGTGCCAGCAGCCCGGAAGGGGTCGCGGGATTTCTTAGCTCCTATAATTCACCCCTCCACTTT CASSPEGVAGFLSSYNSPLHF TRBJ1-6 TRBV7-8 . .
TGTGCCAGCAGTTTATCATATACTAGCCCAAGGTATGAGCAGTTCTTC CASSLSYTSPRYEQFF TRBJ2-1 TRBV27 . .
TGTGCCAGCAGTGAATACCCCCTAGCGGGAGATAGGAATGAGCAGTTCTTC CASSEYPLAGDRNEQFF TRBJ2-1 TRBV25-1 TRBD2 .
TGTGCCAGCAGCTGGCGGATAGCGGGGGGAGGAAGGGGTGGCAATGAGCAGTTCTTC CASSWRIAGGGRGGNEQFF TRBJ2-1 TRBV27 TRBD2 .
TGTGCCAGCAGCCGAAAGGCAGGGGGGAATGAAAAACTGTTTTTT CASSRKAGGNEKLFF TRBJ1-4 TRBV9 TRBD1 .
TGTGCCAGCAGCGCCGGGGGAGGGGGTGAGCAGTTCTTC CASSAGGGGEQFF TRBJ2-1 TRBV9 . .
TGTGCCTCACTAGCGGGAGCGCGGGAGCAGTACTTC CASLAGAREQYF TRBJ2-7 TRBV2 TRBD2 .
TGCGCCAGCAGCCAAGATAGGCTAGCGGGGGGTCTTCCCTACGAGCAGTACTTC CASSQDRLAGGLPYEQYF TRBJ2-7 TRBV4-3 TRBD2 .
TGCGCCAGCAGCCAAGATTCGAAGGGGAAACAGCCCCAGCATTTT CASSQDSKGKQPQHF TRBJ1-5 TRBV4-3 . .
TGTGCCAGCAGCGGGTGGGGTGCAGGGGATTACAATGAGCAGTTCTTC CASSGWGAGDYNEQFF TRBJ2-1 TRBV7-2 . .
TGTGCCAGCAGTGAAGCAGGGACAGCCTCTGGAAACACCATATATTTT CASSEAGTASGNTIYF TRBJ1-3 TRBV6-1 TRBD1 .
TGTGCCAGCAGCGGCGGACAGGGGTACGAGCAGTACTTC CASSGGQGYEQYF TRBJ2-7 TRBV5-6 TRBD1 once
TGTGCCAGCAGTGAAAGGCGGGGTAGGGGCTACACCTTC CASSERRGRGYTF TRBJ1-2 TRBV2 . .
TGTGCCAGCAGCCAGGCCGGGACAGGGTCCCAATATGGCTACACCTTC CASSQAGTGSQYGYTF TRBJ1-2 TRBV4-2 TRBD1 .
TGTGCTAGTGGTTTGGGGACAGGCAATCAGCCCCAGCATTTT CASGLGTGNQPQHF TRBJ1-5 TRBV12-5 . .
TGTGCCAGCAGTGAGCCTAGCGGGGGCAACGAGCAGTACTTC CASSEPSGGNEQYF TRBJ2-7 TRBV2 TRBD2 .
TGCGCCAGCAGCTTTGATCTAGCGGACTACAATGAGCAGTTCTTC CASSFDLADYNEQFF TRBJ2-1 TRBV5-1 TRBD2 .
TGTGCCAGCAGCCCTGACAGGGGCGATTCACCCCTCCACTTT CASSPDRGDSPLHF TRBJ1-6 TRBV7-9 TRBD1 once
TGTGCCAGCACGTCAGAACGGGTGCTGACGAACACCGGGGAGCTGTTTTTT CASTSERVLTNTGELFF TRBJ2-2 TRBV19 . .
TGCGCCAGCAGCTTCCCTCGGGGTGGGACAGCGAACACTGAAGCTTTCTTT CASSFPRGGTANTEAFF TRBJ1-1 TRBV5-1 TRBD1 few
TGCAGCGTCTCACAGGGAGGGGACATTCAGTACTTC CSVSQGGDIQYF TRBJ2-4 TRBV29-1 . .
TGCGCCAGCAGCTTCAGGGGTTGGGACTATGGCTACACCTTC CASSFRGWDYGYTF TRBJ1-2 TRBV5-1 . .
TGTGCCAGCAGCTCGGTTTGGAGCTCCTACAATGAGCAGTTCTTC CASSSVWSSYNEQFF TRBJ2-1 TRBV7-2 . .
TGTGCCAGCAGTACTCACACAGGCTATAATTCACCCCTCCACTTT CASSTHTGYNSPLHF TRBJ1-6 TRBV6-5 . .
TGTGCCAGTAGAGCTTTTGCGGGGGAAGAGACCCAGTACTTC CASRAFAGEETQYF TRBJ2-5 TRBV19 TRBD2 .
TGTGCCAGCAGCCCATCATTAGCGGGGGACGACATTCAGTACTTC CASSPSLAGDDIQYF TRBJ2-4 TRBV7-9 TRBD2 .
TGTGCCAGCAGCTTAGTGGGACAGGGCTCTGGAAACACCATATATTTT CASSLVGQGSGNTIYF TRBJ1-3 TRBV7-2 TRBD1 .
TGTGCCAGCAGTCCCCCTGGAAAGGGGGTCTTCCAGTTCTTC CASSPPGKGVFQFF TRBJ2-1 TRBV27 . .
TGTGCCAGCCGAGGAGGACCGCTCAAAAACTATGGCTACACCTTC CASRGGPLKNYGYTF TRBJ1-2 TRBV6-5 . .
TGTGCCAGCAGTCCCGGGACAGGAGAGACCCAGTACTTC CASSPGTGETQYF TRBJ2-5 TRBV2 TRBD1 once
TGCGCCAGCAGCTTGGGGGACAGGGGTCTCTACAATGAGCAGTTCTTC CASSLGDRGLYNEQFF TRBJ2-1 TRBV5-1 TRBD1 .
TGTGCCAGCAGCTTCCCGGCGGGGTTCCTGGAGTATGGCTACACCTTC CASSFPAGFLEYGYTF TRBJ1-2 TRBV7-9 . .
TGTGCCAGCTCACCAGCAACAGCGGGTGAAAAACTGTTTTTT CASSPATAGEKLFF TRBJ1-4 TRBV18 . .
TGTGCCAGCAGCCCTAGGGGGGGGCTTGTCTACGAGCAGTACTTC CASSPRGGLVYEQYF TRBJ2-7 TRBV2 . .
TGTGCCAGCAGCCGCTCCTTGGGACTGCCGGGGGAAGAGACCCAGTACTTC CASSRSLGLPGEETQYF TRBJ2-5 TRBV5-5 . .